This T cell receptor (beta chain) was profiled in a study of blood T cell repertoires in COVID-19. In the study overall: Samples representing acute and convalescent COVID-19 were sourced from the United States, Italy and Spain. T cells, B-cell-depleted T cells, or PBMCs provided the cDNA or gDNA that served as material.

Original processing notes: Amplification with reference gene primers provided the estimates of nucleated cell counts. Clones were sequenced by immunoSEQ multiplex PCR, and TCRdb holds only the in-frame ones, with some missing. V, J and clone size are those of that table, while D and trimming were read from the DNA. The table includes approximately 200,000 clones, 85% to 90% detected once. This CDR3 has 14 residues. Trimming stripped 2 bases from V and 6 bases from J, with 11 bases between. CDR1 MNHNS and CDR2 SASEGT come from the germline V gene. The clonotype comes from a woman aged 45-60 years with acute or convalescent COVID-19. Sequencing was carried out using peripheral blood. The chain uses TRBV6-1 and TRBJ2-1; tentatively, D is TRBD2 (6 bases). The CDR3 region has the DNA TGTGCCAGCAGTGAACCTTCCGGGGGCAATGAGCAGTTCTTC. The encoded protein is CASSEPSGGNEQFF.